This T cell receptor beta chain was observed in a study of blood T cell repertoires in COVID-19. Overall study context: From T cells, B-cell-depleted T cells, or PBMCs came the material, which was cDNA or gDNA.

CDR1 is MNHEY and CDR2 is SMNVEV in the germline V gene (reference sequence). V dropped 1 base and J dropped 7; count of bases not matched to a gene: 6. This CDR3 comprises 14 residues. This clone was observed once. Original analysis: It was from reference gene primer amplification that nucleated cell counts were estimated. The table came from immunoSEQ multiplex PCR; TCRdb's copy has only in-frame clones and leaves some out. Clonal size and the V and J genes are those of that table, whereas D and trimming came from the DNA. Among roughly 48,000 clones, roughly 82% were seen once, and the ten largest hold roughly 7%.

This sequence originates from a man aged 40-49 years with acute or convalescent COVID-19. Sample: peripheral blood. The V call is TRBV27, the J call TRBJ1-2; TRBD1 agrees at 7 bases. The CDR3 DNA reads as TGTGCCAGCAGTTTATTAGGGGGCGGTAGTGGCTACACCTTC. It encodes CASSLLGGGSGYTF.